Described below is a single T cell receptor (beta chain) sequence and its context. Looked up from germline, CDR1 is MNHNS and CDR2 is SASEGT. The V end lost 1 base, the J end lost 4 bases, and 13 bases lay between the germline ends. CDR3 length: 15 amino acids. The data were taken from a study of cytomegalovirus exposure and HLA in healthy donors. At sampling all donors were nominally healthy, likely with unrecorded immune exposures. 60 Vbeta and 13 Jbeta primers were used in PCR. Libraries were prepared by immunoSEQ multiplex PCR; TCRdb keeps only in-frame clonotypes and omits some of them. This table holds roughly 120,000 clones, over 75% found once.

This sequence was found in a man aged 18 to 29 in good health and CMV-seropositive. The V gene is TRBV6-1, the J gene TRBJ1-2, with D possibly TRBD1 on 5 matching bases. The sequenced material came from PBMCs. DNA for the CDR3: TGTGCCAGCAGTGAAGGGGTAGGGGAAGGCTATGGCTACACCTTC. Translation: CASSEGVGEGYGYTF.